This T cell receptor beta chain was sequenced in a study of blood T cell repertoires in COVID-19. Study background: COVID-19 samples, acute and convalescent, were from the United States, Italy and Spain. PBMCs, B-cell-depleted T cells, or T cells were the source of the cDNA or gDNA that made up the material.

The method was immunoSEQ multiplex PCR; TCRdb's version includes in-frame clones alone and lacks a portion of them. Among around 330,000 clones listed, about 91% were seen once. This receptor was taken from a woman in her twenties or thirties with COVID-19, enrolled during active disease. Sequencing input: peripheral blood.

CDR3 residues: CAWSVDLVVETQYF. DNA of the CDR3: TGTGCCTGGAGTGTAGATTTAGTTGTAGAGACCCAGTACTTC. The chain recombines TRBV30 with TRBJ2-5; D gene uncertain. Germline values: CDR1 GTSNPN, CDR2 SVGIG (reference sequence). The CDR3 spans 14 residues. Trimming took off 0 bases at V and 4 bases at J, with 12 bases between the two ends.